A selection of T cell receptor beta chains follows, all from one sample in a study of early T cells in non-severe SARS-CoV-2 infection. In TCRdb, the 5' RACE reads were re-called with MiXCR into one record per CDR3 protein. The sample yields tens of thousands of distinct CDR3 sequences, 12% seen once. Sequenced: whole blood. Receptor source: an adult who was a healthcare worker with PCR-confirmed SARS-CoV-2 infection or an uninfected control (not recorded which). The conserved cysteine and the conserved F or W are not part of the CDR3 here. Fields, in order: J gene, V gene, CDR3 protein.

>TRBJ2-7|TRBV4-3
ASSQDAPTGPQSEQY
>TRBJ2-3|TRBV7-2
AISRGGRGADTQY
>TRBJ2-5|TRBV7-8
ASSLGRRTQY
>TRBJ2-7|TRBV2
ASSEVLSGEGSEQY
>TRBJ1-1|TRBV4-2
ASRWLNTEAF
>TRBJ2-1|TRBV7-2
ASSLARGLYEQF
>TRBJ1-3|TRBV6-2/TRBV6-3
ASSTAGASGNTIY
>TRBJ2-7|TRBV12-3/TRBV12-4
ASSFEGGPSYEQY
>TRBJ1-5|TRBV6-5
ASSPTAGVSNQPQH
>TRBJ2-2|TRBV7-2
ASSLGSRTGELF
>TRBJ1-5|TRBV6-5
ASSAGIGNQPQH
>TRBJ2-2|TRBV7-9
ASSLAGSNTGELF
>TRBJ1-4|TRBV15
ATSRGDRGRVSEKLF
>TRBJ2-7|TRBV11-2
ASSTGVAAYEQY
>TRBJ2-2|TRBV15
ATSRDFPGAAGELF
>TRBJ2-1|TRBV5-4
ASSTQGANPTNEQF
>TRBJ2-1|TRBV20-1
SASQGAYEQF
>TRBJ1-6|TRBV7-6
ASSLAPLRGEGPNSPLH
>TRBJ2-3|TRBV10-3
AISPGQGADTQY
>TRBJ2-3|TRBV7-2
ASSPTSGGRDTQY
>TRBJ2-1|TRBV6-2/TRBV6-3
ASSYTNPPYNEQF
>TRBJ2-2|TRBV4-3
ASSPDPHRQGPGELF
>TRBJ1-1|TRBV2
AIQTHMNTEAF
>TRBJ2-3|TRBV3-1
ASSQDWVSGGAITDTQY
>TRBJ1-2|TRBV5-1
ASTPGGGGDGYT
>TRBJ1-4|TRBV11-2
ASSLETGEPWEKLF
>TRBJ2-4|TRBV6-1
ASSEILAGDQLAKNIQY
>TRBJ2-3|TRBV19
ASTDSPNTQY
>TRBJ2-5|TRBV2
ASSVSSGTQY
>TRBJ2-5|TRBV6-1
ASSEWGLAGQETQY
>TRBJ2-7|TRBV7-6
ASSRDRSYEQY
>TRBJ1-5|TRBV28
ASSWGQTSNQPQH
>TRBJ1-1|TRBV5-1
ASSFGGTEAF
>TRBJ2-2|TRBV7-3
ASSLGGTVNTGELF
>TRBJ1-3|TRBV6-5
ASSYSKGGLNTIY
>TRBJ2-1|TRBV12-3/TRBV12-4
ASSQYRGANEQF
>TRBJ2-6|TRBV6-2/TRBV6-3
ASSSAVGLSGANVLT
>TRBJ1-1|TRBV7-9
ASSLAEGGRTF
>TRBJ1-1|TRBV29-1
SVVAGGEAEAF
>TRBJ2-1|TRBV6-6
ASLFMDSYNEQF
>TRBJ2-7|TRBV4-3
ASSRDRGFTYEQY
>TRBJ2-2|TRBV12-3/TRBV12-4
ASRALDRVAGELF
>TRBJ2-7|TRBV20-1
SARDLRFGGSVYEQY
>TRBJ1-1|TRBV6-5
ASSYGKRTEAF
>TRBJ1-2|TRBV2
ASSEVTVYGYT
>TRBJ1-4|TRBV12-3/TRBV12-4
ASSLAGAEEKLF
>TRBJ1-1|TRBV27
ASWDPNTEAF
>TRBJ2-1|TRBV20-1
SASQTGGNEQF
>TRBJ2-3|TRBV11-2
ASSLGSLADTQY
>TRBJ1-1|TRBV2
ASTRTVTEAF
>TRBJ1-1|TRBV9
ASSKWGSTEAF
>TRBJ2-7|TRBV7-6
ASSKSRGGAAYEQY
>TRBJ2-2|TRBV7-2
ASNSPSGGVGELF